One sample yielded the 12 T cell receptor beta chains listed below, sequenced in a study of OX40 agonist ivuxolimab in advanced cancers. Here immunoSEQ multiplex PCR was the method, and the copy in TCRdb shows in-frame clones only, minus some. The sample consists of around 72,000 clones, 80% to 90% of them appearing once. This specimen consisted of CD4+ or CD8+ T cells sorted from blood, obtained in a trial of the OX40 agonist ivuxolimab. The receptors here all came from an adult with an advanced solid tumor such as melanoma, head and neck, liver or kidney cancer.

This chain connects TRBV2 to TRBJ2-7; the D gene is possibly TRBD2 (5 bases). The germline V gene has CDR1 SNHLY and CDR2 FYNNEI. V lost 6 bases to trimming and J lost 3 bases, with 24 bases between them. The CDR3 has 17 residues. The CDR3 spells CASRREFLGGLLYEQYF. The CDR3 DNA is TGTGCCAGCAGAAGGGAGTTTTTAGGCGGCCTCCTCTACGAGCAGTACTTC.

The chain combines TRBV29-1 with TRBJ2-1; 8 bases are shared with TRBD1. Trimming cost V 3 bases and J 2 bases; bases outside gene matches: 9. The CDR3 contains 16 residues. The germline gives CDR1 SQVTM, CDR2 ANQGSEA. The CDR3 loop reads CSVDRWDRPAYNEQFF. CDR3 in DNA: TGCAGCGTTGACCGTTGGGACAGGCCTGCCTACAATGAGCAGTTCTTC.

The CDR3 spells CASSRPEAGEADTQYF. DNA for the CDR3: TGTGCCAGCAGCCGACCTGAAGCGGGAGAGGCAGATACGCAGTATTTT. V is TRBV4-2 and J is TRBJ2-3; TRBD2 matches at 8 bases. Looked up from germline, CDR1 is LGHNA and CDR2 is YNFKEQ. This CDR3 has 16 residues. The V segment lost 4 bases and the J segment 4 bases; nucleotides outside the gene matches: 10.

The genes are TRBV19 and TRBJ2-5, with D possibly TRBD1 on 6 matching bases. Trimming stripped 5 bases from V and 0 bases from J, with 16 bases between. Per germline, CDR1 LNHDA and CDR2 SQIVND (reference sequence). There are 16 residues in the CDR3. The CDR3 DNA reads TGTGCCAGTAGTGGGGGACACACATCGTACCAAGAGACCCAGTACTTC. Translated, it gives CASSGGHTSYQETQYF.

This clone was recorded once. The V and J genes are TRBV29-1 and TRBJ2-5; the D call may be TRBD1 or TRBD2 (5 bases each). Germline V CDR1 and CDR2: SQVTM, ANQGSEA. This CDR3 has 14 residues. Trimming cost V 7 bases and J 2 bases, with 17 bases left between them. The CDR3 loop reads CSAPRDALQETQYF. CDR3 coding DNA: TGCAGCGCTCCCCGGGACGCACTTCAAGAGACCCAGTACTTC.

CDR3 sequence: CASSERAGYEQYF. The CDR3 bases are TGCGCCAGCAGCGAGAGGGCGGGCTACGAGCAGTACTTC. V and J are TRBV5-1 and TRBJ2-7, with a tentative D call TRBD2 (5 bases). The CDR3 extends over 13 amino acids. Trimming removed 4 bases from V and 3 bases from J, with 11 bases in between. Germline values: CDR1 SGHRS, CDR2 YFSETQ. The full variable domain, its missing parts supplied by reference TRBV5-1 and TRBJ2-7, is KAGVTQTPRYLIKTRGQQVTLSCSPISGHRSVSWYQQTPGQGLQFLFEYFSETQRNKGNFPGRFSGRQFSNSRSEMNVSTLELGDSALYLCASSERAGYEQYFGPGTRLTVT.

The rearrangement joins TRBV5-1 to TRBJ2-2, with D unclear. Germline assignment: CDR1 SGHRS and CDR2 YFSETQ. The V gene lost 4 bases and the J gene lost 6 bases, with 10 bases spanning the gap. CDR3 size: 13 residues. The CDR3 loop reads CASSPSEPGELFF. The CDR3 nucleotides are TGCGCCAGCAGCCCGAGTGAGCCCGGGGAGCTGTTTTTT.

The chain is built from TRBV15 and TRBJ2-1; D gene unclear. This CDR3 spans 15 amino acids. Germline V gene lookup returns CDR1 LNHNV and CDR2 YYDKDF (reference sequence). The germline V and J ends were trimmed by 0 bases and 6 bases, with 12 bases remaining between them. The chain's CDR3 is CATSRDQAIGNEQFF. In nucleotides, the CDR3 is TGTGCCACCAGCAGAGATCAGGCAATTGGCAATGAGCAGTTCTTC.

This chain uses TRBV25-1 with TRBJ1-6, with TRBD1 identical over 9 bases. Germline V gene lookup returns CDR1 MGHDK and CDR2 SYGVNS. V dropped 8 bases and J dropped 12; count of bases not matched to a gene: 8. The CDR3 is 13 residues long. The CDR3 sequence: CASSAGQGLPLHF. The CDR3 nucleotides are TGTGCCAGCTCAGCGGGACAGGGTTTACCCCTCCACTTT.

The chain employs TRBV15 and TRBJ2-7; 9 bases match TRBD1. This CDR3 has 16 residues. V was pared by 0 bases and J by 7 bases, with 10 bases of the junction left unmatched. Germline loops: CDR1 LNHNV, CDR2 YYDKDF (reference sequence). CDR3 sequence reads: CATSRDPPGQGTEQYF. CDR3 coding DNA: TGTGCCACCAGCAGAGACCCGCCGGGACAGGGTACGGAGCAGTACTTC.

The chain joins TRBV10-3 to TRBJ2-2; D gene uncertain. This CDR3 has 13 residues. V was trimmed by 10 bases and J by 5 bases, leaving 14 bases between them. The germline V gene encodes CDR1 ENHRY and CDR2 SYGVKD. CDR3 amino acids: CATHGQRTGELFF. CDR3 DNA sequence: TGTGCCACCCACGGCCAGAGGACCGGGGAGCTGTTTTTT.

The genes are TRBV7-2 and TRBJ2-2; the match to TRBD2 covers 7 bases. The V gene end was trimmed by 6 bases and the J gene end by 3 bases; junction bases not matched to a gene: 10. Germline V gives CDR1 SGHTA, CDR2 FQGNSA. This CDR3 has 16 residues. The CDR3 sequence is CASSKPGTTYTGELFF. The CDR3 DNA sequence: TGTGCCAGCAGTAAACCCGGGACTACATACACCGGGGAGCTGTTTTTT.